A single sample gave rise to the 28 T cell receptor beta chains below, sequenced in a study of blood T cell repertoires in COVID-19. Profiling relied on immunoSEQ multiplex PCR, and the TCRdb table lists in-frame clones only, not all of them. The top ten clones hold 2% to 3% of a sample with over 200,000 clones, 80% to 90% of them seen once. The material sequenced was peripheral blood. Receptors were obtained from a man in his thirties or forties with COVID-19, enrolled during active disease.

This clone was seen once. The chain is built from TRBV5-1 and TRBJ1-6; D perhaps matches TRBD1 (6 bases). The germline gives CDR1 SGHRS, CDR2 YFSETQ. The CDR3 length is 15 residues. V lost 4 bases and J 7 bases, leaving 15 bases between the germline ends. The CDR3 DNA sequence: TGCGCCAGCAGCGTCGGACAGACGCCCAATTCACCCCTCCACTTT. It yields the protein CASSVGQTPNSPLHF.

The rearrangement joins TRBV3-1 (or the pseudogene TRBV3-2) to TRBJ1-2, with 12 bases that match TRBD1. In germline, CDR1 is LGHDT, CDR2 YNNKEL (reference sequence). The CDR3 runs 17 residues. Germline trimming cut 6 bases from V and 4 bases from J; bases unmatched to any gene: 12. The chain's CDR3 is CASSYSGTGGAGYGYTF. In DNA form, the CDR3 reads TGTGCCAGCAGTTATTCCGGGACAGGGGGCGCCGGCTATGGCTACACCTTC.

V and J are TRBV19 and TRBJ2-2; a weak D match, TRBD1 (5 bases). The CDR3 contains 12 residues. The germline V gene encodes CDR1 LNHDA and CDR2 SQIVND (reference sequence). V lost 2 bases and J 8 bases, leaving 6 bases between the germline ends. The CDR3 coding sequence is TGTGCCAGTAGTATAAGGGGTGGGGAGCTGTTTTTT. This sequence encodes CASSIRGGELFF. Full variable domain (missing parts from reference TRBV19 and TRBJ2-2): DGGITQSPKYLFRKEGQNVTLSCEQNLNHDAMYWYRQDPGQGLRLIYYSQIVNDFQKGDIAEGYSVSREKKESFPLTVTSAQKNPTAFYLCASSIRGGELFFGEGSRLTVL.

The chain uses TRBV28 and TRBJ2-7; 12 bases agree with TRBD2. The J segment lost 0 bases and the V segment lost 9 bases, leaving 3 bases of the junction unmatched. The CDR3 covers 14 residues. From germline, CDR1 is MDHEN and CDR2 SYDVKM. In DNA form, the CDR3 reads TGTGCCAGTACGACTAGCGGGAGCTCCTACGAGCAGTACTTC. Residues: CASTTSGSSYEQYF.

The rearrangement joins TRBV18 to TRBJ1-2, with D maybe TRBD1 (6 bases). The germline CDR1 and CDR2 sequences are KGHSH and LQKENI. The V and J ends lost 3 bases and 6 bases respectively, with 14 bases between them. The CDR3 extends over 14 amino acids. The CDR3 protein is CASSPLGTLHGYTF. The CDR3 nucleotides read TGTGCCAGCTCACCTCTCGGGACACTTCATGGCTACACCTTC.

J is TRBJ2-1 and V is TRBV24-1; 11 nucleotides agree with TRBD1. With 9 bases clipped from V and 8 bases from J, the junction kept 8 bases outside the gene matches. Germline assignment: CDR1 KGHDR and CDR2 SFDVKD. The CDR3 has 14 residues. CDR3 residues: CATQGQGARDEQFF. CDR3 bases: TGTGCCACCCAAGGACAGGGGGCAAGGGATGAGCAGTTCTTC.

The chain links TRBV30 to TRBJ1-2; 8 nucleotides agree with TRBD1. Germline CDR1 reads GTSNPN; CDR2 reads SVGIG (reference sequence). The CDR3 is 12 residues long. V was clipped by 8 bases and J by 1 base; unmatched bases: 3. The CDR3 is CARDRRNYGYTF. The CDR3 region has the DNA TGTGCCAGGGACAGGCGTAACTATGGCTACACCTTC.

V and J are TRBV11-1 and TRBJ1-2; D is possibly TRBD1 (6 bases). V was shortened by 4 bases and J by 6 bases, with 15 bases between the two germline ends. The CDR3 consists of 14 residues. Germline V gives CDR1 SGHAT, CDR2 FQDESV (reference sequence). The CDR3 protein is CASSSPGTIDGYTF. The CDR3, as DNA: TGTGCCAGCAGCTCACCCGGGACAATCGATGGCTACACCTTC.

This chain links TRBV5-1 with TRBJ2-7; unclear D gene. The V gene's germline CDR1 is SGHRS and CDR2 YFSETQ. Trimming took 4 bases from V and 2 from J, leaving 4 bases between them. The CDR3 length is 11 residues. The CDR3 loop reads CASSPTYEQYF. The DNA of the CDR3 is TGCGCCAGCAGCCCTACCTACGAGCAGTACTTC.

The chain combines TRBV5-4 with TRBJ2-1; 7 nucleotides match TRBD2. CDR1 and CDR2 (germline): SGHNT, YYREEE (reference sequence). The CDR3 totals 16 residues. V trimming: 0 bases; J trimming: 2 bases; junction bases outside the gene matches: 5. CDR3 in amino acids: CASSLAGGIAYNEQFF. DNA for the CDR3: TGTGCCAGCAGCTTGGCGGGGGGTATCGCCTACAATGAGCAGTTCTTC.

V is TRBV6-2 or TRBV6-3 and J is TRBJ2-7; the match to TRBD1 covers 11 bases. The CDR3 consists of 14 residues. The trim removed 4 bases at V and 5 bases at J, leaving 4 bases unmatched. Germline V lookup: CDR1 MNHEY, CDR2 SVGEGT. The CDR3 reads CASSWTGGPHEQYF. The DNA for the CDR3 is TGTGCCAGCAGTTGGACAGGGGGCCCCCACGAGCAGTACTTC.

The chain joins TRBV7-2 to TRBJ1-6; TRBD1 matches 8 bases. The length of the CDR3 is 17 residues. From germline, CDR1 is SGHTA and CDR2 FQGNSA. The ends lost 1 base at V and 4 bases at J; junction bases unmatched: 6. The CDR3 here is CASSLVQGGSYNSPLHF. In DNA, the CDR3 is TGTGCCAGCAGCTTAGTACAGGGGGGGAGTTATAATTCACCCCTCCACTTT. The full variable domain, with the rest looked up from reference TRBV7-2 and TRBJ1-6, is GAGVSQSPSNKVTEKGKDVELRCDPISGHTALYWYRQSLGQGLEFLIYFQGNSAPDKSGLPSDRFSAERTGGSVSTLTIQRTQQEDSAVYLCASSLVQGGSYNSPLHFGNGTRLTVT.

The V and J genes are TRBV19 and TRBJ1-2, with TRBD1 as a possible D gene (6 bases). Germline V gene lookup returns CDR1 LNHDA and CDR2 SQIVND (reference sequence). The V and J ends lost 5 bases and 1 base respectively, with 14 bases between them. The CDR3 extends over 15 amino acids. In nucleotides, the CDR3 is TGTGCCAGTAGTCCGTGGACAGAGATTAACTATGGCTACACCTTC. It translates to CASSPWTEINYGYTF.

The chain recombines TRBV18 with TRBJ2-1; unclear D gene. Germline V gives CDR1 KGHSH, CDR2 LQKENI. Trimming took off 4 bases at V and 5 bases at J, with 12 bases between the two ends. This CDR3 is built from 14 residues. Here the CDR3 DNA reads TGTGCCAGCTCACGCGATCTTAGTGACAATGAGCAGTTCTTC. It translates to CASSRDLSDNEQFF.

The chain employs TRBV13 and TRBJ2-7; possible D gene TRBD2, 5 bases. The germline V gene has CDR1 PRHDT and CDR2 FYEKMQ (reference sequence). V was shortened by 6 bases and J by 3 bases, with 27 bases between the two germline ends. The CDR3 runs 18 residues. The CDR3 DNA follows: TGTGCCAGCAGTTGGAAACTGAGCGGAGCCCCTCTCCACTACGAGCAGTACTTC. Protein: CASSWKLSGAPLHYEQYF. Complete variable domain (other parts from reference TRBV13 and TRBJ2-7): AAGVIQSPRHLIKEKRETATLKCYPIPRHDTVYWYQQGPGQDPQFLISFYEKMQSDKGSIPDRFSAQQFSDYHSELNMSSLELGDSALYFCASSWKLSGAPLHYEQYFGPGTRLTVT.

The J gene is TRBJ1-5, the V gene TRBV28, with TRBD1 matching over 7 bases. V gave up 11 bases and J gave up 0 bases; unmatched junction bases: 4. This CDR3 has 13 amino acids. Germline V gene sequence: CDR1 MDHEN, CDR2 SYDVKM. CDR3 amino acids: CASGQDSNQPQHF. CDR3 bases: TGTGCCTCTGGACAGGATAGCAATCAGCCCCAGCATTTT.

The chain has TRBV19 and TRBJ2-7, with a weak D call TRBD2 (7 bases). V was clipped by 5 bases and J by 4 bases, with 12 bases between them. This CDR3 comprises 13 residues. Germline V gene sequence: CDR1 LNHDA, CDR2 SQIVND (reference sequence). In nucleotides, the CDR3 is TGTGCCAGTAGTTACAGGGAGGGTTACGAGCAGTACTTC. This encodes CASSYREGYEQYF.

This rearrangement joins TRBV30 to TRBJ1-2; TRBD1 aligns across 11 bases. Germline CDR1 and CDR2: GTSNPN and SVGIG (reference sequence). V lost 5 bases, J lost 7 bases, and 21 bases stayed unmatched. The CDR3 spans 18 residues. The CDR3 DNA reads as TGTGCCTGGGGTCGCCACCCTGCCGGGACAGGGGGTGGAGGTGGCTACACCTTC. Amino acids: CAWGRHPAGTGGGGGYTF. Based on the CDR3 plus reference TRBV30 and TRBJ1-2, the full variable domain is SQTIHQWPATLVQPVGSPLSLECTVEGTSNPNLYWYRQAAGRGLQLLFYSVGIGQISSEVPQNLSASRPQDRQFILSSKKLLLSDSGFYLCAWGRHPAGTGGGGGYTFGSGTRLTVV.

The V gene is TRBV29-1, the J gene TRBJ1-1; D not resolved. This CDR3 comprises 19 residues. Germline V lookup: CDR1 SQVTM, CDR2 ANQGSEA. The ends were cut back, 5 bases at V and 1 base at J, with 29 bases in the middle. CDR3 sequence: CSVLVTQGGRIRGNTEAFF. The DNA for the CDR3 is TGCAGCGTTCTAGTAACTCAAGGAGGGAGGATTCGAGGGAACACTGAAGCTTTCTTT.

V usage is TRBV5-1 and J usage is TRBJ2-6; 8 nucleotides match TRBD1. The length of the CDR3 is 12 residues. Germline assignment: CDR1 SGHRS and CDR2 YFSETQ. V lost 2 bases to trimming and J lost 11 bases; unmatched junction nucleotides: 0. CDR3 amino acids: CASSLQGDVLTF. The CDR3 DNA sequence: TGCGCCAGCAGCTTACAGGGGGACGTCCTGACTTTC.

This rearrangement joins TRBV11-2 to TRBJ1-2; 9 bases line up with TRBD1. V shed 6 bases and J 3 bases; nucleotides not matched to a gene: 8. The germline V gene has CDR1 SGHAT and CDR2 FQNNGV. The CDR3 has 15 amino acids. CDR3 in DNA: TGTGCCAGCAGACAGACAGGGGGGGGTTACTATGGCTACACCTTC. Translation gives CASRQTGGGYYGYTF.

This chain links TRBV15 with TRBJ2-4; the D gene is possibly TRBD1 (5 bases). Between the trimmed V and J ends, which lost 3 bases and 8 bases, there was a span of 14 bases. The CDR3 is 14 residues long. Germline lookup yields CDR1 LNHNV and CDR2 YYDKDF (reference sequence). The CDR3 coding sequence is TGTGCCACCAGCAGTACCCCAGGGATACACATTCAGTACTTC. Protein: CATSSTPGIHIQYF.

This chain uses TRBV4-3 with TRBJ2-7, with 10 bases lining up with TRBD2. Germline CDR1 reads LGHNA; CDR2 reads YSLEER. J lost 0 bases, V lost 3 bases, and 5 bases had no gene match. The length of the CDR3 is 16 residues. This CDR3 reads CASSQPLAGDSYEQYF. The DNA for the CDR3 is TGCGCCAGCAGCCAGCCTCTAGCGGGAGACTCCTACGAGCAGTACTTC.

The chain couples TRBV9 to TRBJ2-3, with 8 bases aligning to TRBD1. The CDR3 extends over 16 amino acids. The ends lost 4 bases at V and 0 bases at J; junction bases unmatched: 7. Germline V gene lookup returns CDR1 SGDLS and CDR2 YYNGEE. The CDR3 nucleotides are TGTGCCAGCAGCCTAGACAGGGGAATGAGCACAGATACGCAGTATTTT. This encodes CASSLDRGMSTDTQYF. The full variable domain, rest sourced from reference TRBV9 and TRBJ2-3, is DSGVTQTPKHLITATGQRVTLRCSPRSGDLSVYWYQQSLDQGLQFLIQYYNGEERAKGNILERFSAQQFPDLHSELNLSSLELGDSALYFCASSLDRGMSTDTQYFGPGTRLTVL.

This chain uses TRBV9 with TRBJ2-2; D is unclear. Trimming left V 2 bases short and J 4 bases short, with 12 bases between. This CDR3 has 15 amino acids. Germline CDR1 is SGDLS and CDR2 is YYNGEE. CDR3 DNA sequence: TGTGCCAGCAGCGTGTGGGCTTCCATCACCGGGGAGCTGTTTTTT. As protein: CASSVWASITGELFF.

The chain joins TRBV5-1 to TRBJ1-3; weak D call: TRBD1 (6 bases). The CDR3 sequence is 14 residues long. The V gene lost 0 bases and the J gene lost 12 bases, with 16 bases spanning the gap. CDR1 and CDR2 (germline): SGHRS, YFSETQ. The CDR3 DNA is TGCGCCAGCAGCTTGGCCGGTCCGCAGGGGTACATATATTTT. It yields the protein CASSLAGPQGYIYF.

This clone appeared once. This rearrangement joins TRBV5-1 to TRBJ1-6; the match to TRBD1 covers 8 bases. The CDR3 spans 15 residues. Germline loops: CDR1 SGHRS, CDR2 YFSETQ. Trimming at V came to 0 bases and at J to 10 bases, leaving 6 bases not matched to a gene. The CDR3 region has the DNA TGCGCCAGCAGCTTGGCAGTACAGGGGGGATCACCCCTCCACTTT. Translation: CASSLAVQGGSPLHF.

The chain combines TRBV7-9 with TRBJ2-1; D is unclear. Germline V gives CDR1 SEHNR, CDR2 FQNEAQ (reference sequence). The CDR3 loop spans 15 amino acids. V lost 0 bases and J 7 bases, leaving 13 bases between the germline ends. The CDR3 DNA is TGTGCCAGCAGCTTAGCCAGGAACAGTGGAAATGAGCAGTTCTTC. Translating gives CASSLARNSGNEQFF.